This TCR beta chain was sequenced in a study of OX40 agonist ivuxolimab in advanced cancers. The wider study: Ivuxolimab was delivered to patients intravenously every 2 weeks at doses spanning 0.01 to 10 mg/kg.

As to this clone: What it binds is not known.

Study findings and constraints: Some nonresponders also had low normalized T-cell clonal expansion.

Germline lookup yields CDR1 SGHVS and CDR2 FQNEAQ. Trimming at V came to 1 base and at J to 5 bases, leaving 4 bases not matched to a gene. The CDR3 sequence is 14 residues long. Profiling relied on immunoSEQ multiplex PCR, and the TCRdb table lists in-frame clones only, not all of them. The profile covers approximately 69,000 clones, with approximately 84% appearing a single time and roughly 7.9% taken by the ten largest. This TCR was sampled from an adult with an advanced solid tumor such as melanoma, head and neck, liver or kidney cancer. The rearrangement joins TRBV7-8 to TRBJ2-7; 8 positions match TRBD1. The input for sequencing was CD4+ or CD8+ T cells sorted from blood, taken in a trial of the OX40 agonist ivuxolimab. DNA for the CDR3: TGTGCCAGCAGCTTAGGGACAGGGCGGAACGAGCAGTACTTC. Protein sequence: CASSLGTGRNEQYF.